This entry concerns a single T cell receptor (beta chain). The data are from a study of blood T cell repertoires in COVID-19. Across the whole study: COVID-19 samples, acute and convalescent, were from the United States, Italy and Spain. Sources were T cells, B-cell-depleted T cells, or PBMCs; the material itself was cDNA or gDNA.

CDR3 length equals 17 residues. Germline CDR1 reads LGHDT; CDR2 reads YNNKEL (reference sequence). J gave up 1 base and V 5 bases, and 10 bases lay outside the gene matches. Under the authors' procedure: Reference gene primer amplification gave estimated nucleated cell counts. The repertoire was sequenced with immunoSEQ multiplex PCR; TCRdb's copy has only in-frame clones and lacks some. That table supplies the V and J calls and clone size; D and trimming were determined from the DNA. The sample has about 160,000 clones; around 91% are singletons. The Seattle site enrolled patients during active infection and followed them longitudinally.

The material sequenced was peripheral blood. This TCR came from a man aged 18 to 29 with COVID-19, enrolled during active disease. J is TRBJ2-7 and V is TRBV3-1 (or the pseudogene TRBV3-2); 11 positions match TRBD2. The CDR3 nucleotides read TGTGCCAGCAGCTATCGTCCCGGGACTAGCGGTTCCTACGAGCAGTACTTC. It specifies CASSYRPGTSGSYEQYF.